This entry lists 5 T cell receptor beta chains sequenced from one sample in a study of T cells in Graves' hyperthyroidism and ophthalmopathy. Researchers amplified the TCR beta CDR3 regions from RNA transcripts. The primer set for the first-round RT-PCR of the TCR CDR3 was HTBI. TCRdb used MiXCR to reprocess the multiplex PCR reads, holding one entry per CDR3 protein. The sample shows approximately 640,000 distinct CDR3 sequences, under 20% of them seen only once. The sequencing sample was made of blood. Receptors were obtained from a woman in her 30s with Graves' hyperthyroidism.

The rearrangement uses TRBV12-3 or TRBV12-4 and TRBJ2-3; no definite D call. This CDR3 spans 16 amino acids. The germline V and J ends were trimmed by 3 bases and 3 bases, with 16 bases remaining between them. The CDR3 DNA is TGTGCCAGCAGTTTCGTACAGTCTCTAGGGACAGATACGCAGTATTTT. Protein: CASSFVQSLGTDTQYF.

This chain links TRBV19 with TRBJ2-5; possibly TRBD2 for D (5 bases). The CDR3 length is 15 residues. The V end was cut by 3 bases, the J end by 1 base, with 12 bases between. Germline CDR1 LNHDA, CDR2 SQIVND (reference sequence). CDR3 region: CASSMPSRLQETQYF. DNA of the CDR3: TGTGCCAGTAGTATGCCTAGCAGGCTCCAAGAGACCCAGTACTTC.

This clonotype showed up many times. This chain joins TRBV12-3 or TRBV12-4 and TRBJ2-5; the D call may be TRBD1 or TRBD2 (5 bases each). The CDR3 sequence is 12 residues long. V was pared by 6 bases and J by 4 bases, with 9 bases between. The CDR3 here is CASSRDGETQYF. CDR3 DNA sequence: TGTGCCAGCAGCCGGGACGGAGAGACCCAGTACTTC.

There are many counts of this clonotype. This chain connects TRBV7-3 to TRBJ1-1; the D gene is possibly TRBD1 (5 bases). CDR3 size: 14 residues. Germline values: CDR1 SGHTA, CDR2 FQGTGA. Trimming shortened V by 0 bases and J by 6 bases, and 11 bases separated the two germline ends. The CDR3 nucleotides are TGTGCCAGCAGCTTAACGACAGTGGGTTCTGAAGCTTTCTTT. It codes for CASSLTTVGSEAFF. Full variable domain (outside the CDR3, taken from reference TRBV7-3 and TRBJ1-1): GAGVSQTPSNKVTEKGKYVELRCDPISGHTALYWYRQSLGQGPEFLIYFQGTGAADDSGLPNDRFFAVRPEGSVSTLKIQRTERGDSAVYLCASSLTTVGSEAFFGQGTRLTVV.

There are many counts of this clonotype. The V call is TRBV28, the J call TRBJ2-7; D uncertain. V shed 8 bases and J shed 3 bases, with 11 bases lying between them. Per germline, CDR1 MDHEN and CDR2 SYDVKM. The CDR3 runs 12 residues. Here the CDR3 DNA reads TGTGCCAGCGGGCGAAGGAGCTACGAGCAGTACTTC. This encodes CASGRRSYEQYF.